This T cell receptor beta chain comes out of a study of graft-versus-host responses after intestinal transplantation. As for the study in general: Grafts that recipients had were multivisceral, liver-intestinal, or isolated intestinal transplants. Anti-thymocyte globulin was used for induction in all recipients, who then took tacrolimus and steroids for roughly 3 years. Study conclusions and caveats: Maximum circulating GvH clone levels tracked with early post-transplant HvG decreases. Recipient bone marrow held GvH clones, some seen earlier in ileum or blood.

As concerns this clone: Its specificity is not known.

CDR1 SGHVS and CDR2 FQNEAQ come from the germline V gene. Trimming shortened V by 3 bases and J by 10 bases, and 13 bases separated the two germline ends. This CDR3 spans 13 amino acids. Produced via immunoSEQ multiplex PCR; TCRdb's table is partial and in-frame only. The sample records around 26,000 clones, approximately 78% being singletons. The material sequenced was unstimulated CD8+ T cells sorted from spleen or lymph node cells, taken before transplant. The clonotype was recovered from a human donor who was the organ donor for an intestinal transplant. V is TRBV7-8 and J is TRBJ2-1, with D possibly being TRBD1 (6 bases). CDR3 in amino acids: CASSLSPGVEQFF. In nucleotides, the CDR3 is TGTGCCAGCAGCTTGTCCCCAGGGGTCGAGCAGTTCTTC.